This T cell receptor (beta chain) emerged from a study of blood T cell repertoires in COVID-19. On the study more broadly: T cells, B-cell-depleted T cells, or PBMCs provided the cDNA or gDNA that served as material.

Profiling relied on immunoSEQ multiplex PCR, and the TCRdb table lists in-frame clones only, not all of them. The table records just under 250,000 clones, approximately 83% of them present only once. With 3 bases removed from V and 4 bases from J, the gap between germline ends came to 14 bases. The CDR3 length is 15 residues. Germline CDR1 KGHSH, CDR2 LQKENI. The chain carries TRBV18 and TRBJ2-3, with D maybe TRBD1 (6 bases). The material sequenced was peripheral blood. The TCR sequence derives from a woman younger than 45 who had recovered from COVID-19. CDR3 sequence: CASSPLQGSADTQYF. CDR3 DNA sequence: TGTGCCAGCTCACCCTTACAGGGTTCCGCAGATACGCAGTATTTT.